The entry below describes one T cell receptor beta chain. The CDR3 regions of TCR beta were amplified from RNA transcripts. Researchers ran a first-round RT-PCR on the TCR CDR3 using the HTBI primer set. TCRdb processed the multiplex PCR reads anew with MiXCR; each CDR3 protein has one entry. The profile covers roughly 700,000 distinct CDR3 sequences, with about 14% appearing a single time and roughly 10% taken by the ten largest. The entry originates in a study of T cells in Graves' hyperthyroidism and ophthalmopathy. Germline CDR1 SGHTS, CDR2 YDEGEE. This CDR3 spans 17 amino acids. J gave up 1 base and V 4 bases, and 9 bases lay outside the gene matches.

Specimen: blood. The source of this sequence is a woman aged 18 to 35 with Graves' hyperthyroidism. The chain has TRBV5-8 and TRBJ1-3, with TRBD1 matching over 9 bases. The CDR3 here is CASSPLPGQGSGNTIYF. CDR3 DNA: TGTGCCAGCAGCCCCCTTCCGGGACAGGGATCTGGAAACACCATATATTTT.